The rows below give T cell receptor beta chains drawn from one sample of a study of regulatory T cells in long-lasting Graves disease. MiXCR, run by TCRdb on the multiplex PCR reads, gives a single entry per CDR3 protein. The table includes more than 450,000 distinct CDR3 sequences, around 15% detected once. This sample was also put to use in a study of T cells in Graves' hyperthyroidism and ophthalmopathy.

The source material was peripheral blood mononuclear cells (PBMCs), sampled at new diagnosis, from a patient treated with antithyroid drugs. Source of these receptors: a man aged 40-49 years with Graves disease. The CDR3 runs from the conserved cysteine through the conserved F or W. A D gene is named only where the DNA matches it firmly. Only some rows state a clone size, as once, few, many or a class for expanded clones.

cdr3_nt cdr3_aa clone_size v_call cdr3_length j_call d_call
TGTGCCAGCAGCCGACAGAGCACCGGGGAGCTGTTTTTT CASSRQSTGELFF many TRBV14 13 TRBJ2-2 -
TGTGCCAGCAGCTATGGAGGGACAGGGGGATTGGAGACCCAGTACTTC CASSYGGTGGLETQYF - TRBV5-6 16 TRBJ2-5 TRBD1
TGTGCCAGCAGTCGACAGGTGTCGCAAGAGACCCAGTACTTC CASSRQVSQETQYF many TRBV28 14 TRBJ2-5 -
TGTGCCAGCAGCACAGCGGGAGGGCCCTACAATGAGCAGTTCTTC CASSTAGGPYNEQFF - TRBV6-4 15 TRBJ2-1 TRBD2
TGTGCCAGCAGTTTGTCGAGGGGGGGGGGGTCAGATACGCAGTATTTT CASSLSRGGGSDTQYF - TRBV28 16 TRBJ2-3 -
TGTGCCAGCACGGGGGTCCTGGCGGGAGGATTAGATACGCAGTATTTT CASTGVLAGGLDTQYF many TRBV28 16 TRBJ2-3 TRBD2
TGTGCCAGCAGGCAGGGGTCCACTGAAGCTTTCTTT CASRQGSTEAFF many TRBV2 12 TRBJ1-1 -
TGTGCCAGCAACCAACTAGAGACCCAGTACTTC CASNQLETQYF many TRBV28 11 TRBJ2-5 -
TGCGCCAGCAGCTTGGCCCTAGCGGGAGAGTCCTACGAGCAGTACTTC CASSLALAGESYEQYF many TRBV5-1 16 TRBJ2-7 TRBD2
TGTGCCAGCAGTTTACCACCGGGACAGGGATGGTCCACTGAAGCTTTCTTT CASSLPPGQGWSTEAFF once TRBV27 17 TRBJ1-1 TRBD1
TGTGCCACCAGCAGAGGTGTTTCAGGGGGTAGGACTGAAGCTTTCTTT CATSRGVSGGRTEAFF - TRBV15 16 TRBJ1-1 TRBD1
TGCGCCAGCAGCGCGGGATTCGGCTATAATTCACCCCTCCACTTT CASSAGFGYNSPLHF - TRBV5-1 15 TRBJ1-6 -
TGTGCCAGCACCTCCCGAGCAGGGGTTTTAACGTACGAGCAGTACTTC CASTSRAGVLTYEQYF many TRBV28 16 TRBJ2-7 -
TGTGCCAGCAGCCCGATAGGACTAGCGGGAGTGGAGACCCAGTACTTC CASSPIGLAGVETQYF many TRBV3-1 16 TRBJ2-5 TRBD2
TGTGCCAGCAGTTTTTGGGGGGCGGGCTACACCTTC CASSFWGAGYTF - TRBV28 12 TRBJ1-2 -
TGTGCCAGCAGGGGGACAGGACGGAACACTGAAGCTTTCTTT CASRGTGRNTEAFF many TRBV12-3/TRBV12-4 14 TRBJ1-1 TRBD1
TGCGCCAGCAGCTCGGGACTTTTTACCGGGGAGCTGTTTTTT CASSSGLFTGELFF - TRBV5-1 14 TRBJ2-2 -
TGTGCCAGCGGGAGCGGGAGAACAGATACGCAGTATTTT CASGSGRTDTQYF many TRBV7-3 13 TRBJ2-3 TRBD2
TGTGCCAGCAGCCACGGACTAGCGGGAGGGCCCGAGCAGTACTTC CASSHGLAGGPEQYF many TRBV11-3 15 TRBJ2-7 TRBD2
TGTGCCAGCAGTGCCAGGTTCTCGGGACTAGTCTACAATGAGCAGTTCTTC CASSARFSGLVYNEQFF few TRBV12-3/TRBV12-4 17 TRBJ2-1 TRBD2
TGCGCCAGCAGCTTGTGGTTGAACACTGAAGCTTTCTTT CASSLWLNTEAFF many TRBV5-1 13 TRBJ1-1 -
TGTGCCAGCAGCTTATTAGGGACAGGGGAACTCGAGCAGTACTTC CASSLLGTGELEQYF few TRBV7-9 15 TRBJ2-7 TRBD1
TGTGCCACCAGGGAGCGATCGAGCTCTGGAAACACCATATATTTT CATRERSSSGNTIYF few TRBV15 15 TRBJ1-3 -